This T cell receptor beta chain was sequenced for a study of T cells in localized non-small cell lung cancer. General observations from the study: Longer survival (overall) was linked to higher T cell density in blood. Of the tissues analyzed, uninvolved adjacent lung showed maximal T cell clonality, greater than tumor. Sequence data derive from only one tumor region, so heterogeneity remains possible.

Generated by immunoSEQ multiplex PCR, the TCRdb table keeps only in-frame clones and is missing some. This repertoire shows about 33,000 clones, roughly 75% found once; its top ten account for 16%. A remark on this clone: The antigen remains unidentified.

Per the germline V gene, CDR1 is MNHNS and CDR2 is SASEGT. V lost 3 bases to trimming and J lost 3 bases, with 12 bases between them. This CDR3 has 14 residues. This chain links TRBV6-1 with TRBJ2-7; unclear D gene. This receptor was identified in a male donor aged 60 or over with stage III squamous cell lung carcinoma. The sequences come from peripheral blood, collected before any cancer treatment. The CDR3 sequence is CASSDPKRNYEQYF. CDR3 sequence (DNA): TGTGCCAGCAGTGATCCGAAAAGGAACTACGAGCAGTACTTC.